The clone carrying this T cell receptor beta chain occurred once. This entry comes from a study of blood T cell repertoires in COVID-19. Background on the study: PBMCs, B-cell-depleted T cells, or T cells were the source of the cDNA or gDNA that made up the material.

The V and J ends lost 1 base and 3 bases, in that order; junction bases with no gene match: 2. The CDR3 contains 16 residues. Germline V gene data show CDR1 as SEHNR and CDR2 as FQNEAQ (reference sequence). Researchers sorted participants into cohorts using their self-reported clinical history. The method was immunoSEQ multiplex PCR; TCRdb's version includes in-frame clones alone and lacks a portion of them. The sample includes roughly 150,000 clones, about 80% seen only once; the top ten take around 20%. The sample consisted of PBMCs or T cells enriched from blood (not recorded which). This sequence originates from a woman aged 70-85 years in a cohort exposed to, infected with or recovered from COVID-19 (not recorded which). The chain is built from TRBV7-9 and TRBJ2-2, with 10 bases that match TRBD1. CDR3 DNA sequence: TGTGCCAGCAGCTTAGGACAGGGGGCTGACACCGGGGAGCTGTTTTTT. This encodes CASSLGQGADTGELFF.